This TCR beta chain was identified during a study of blood T cells in healthy people across ages. Study-wide findings and caveats: Samples with more naive T cells showed higher observed beta diversity.

Trimming left V 1 base short and J 5 bases short, with 11 bases between. The CDR3 sequence is 14 residues long. Germline V gene sequence: CDR1 MNHEY, CDR2 SVGAGI. Aged roughly 6 to 100, donors were systemically healthy Caucasians from Russia. Primed by a sample-barcoded 5' primer and a J-beta primer mix, a second PCR proceeded for 7 to 11 cycles. TCRdb independently ran MiXCR on the 5' RACE reads; one entry per CDR3 protein. Of about 1.5 million distinct CDR3 sequences in the sample, 35% to 45% were seen once. As for this clonotype: Its antigen is not identified.

The TCR was taken from a woman under 30 in good health. This chain connects TRBV6-5 to TRBJ1-2; TRBD1 might be the D (5 bases). Material: blood. In nucleotides, the CDR3 is TGTGCCAGCAGTTACTTGCCCGGGGCGTATGGCTACACCTTC. It encodes CASSYLPGAYGYTF.